In its sample, the clone carrying this T cell receptor (beta chain) was seen many times. Its antigen is as yet unknown. The sample originates from a study of T-cell reconstitution after alpha-beta-depleted transplantation in children. General study points: Recipient T cells and thymic progenitors that survived gave rise to the high TCRbeta diversity observed at day 60 in some patients. As was reported, about two months after transplant, alpha-beta T cells came from several hundred expanded graft clones.

Unique molecular identifiers were incorporated when the TCRbeta library was constructed. TCRdb ran MiXCR on the PCR reads and lists one entry per CDR3 protein. The repertoire holds some 190,000 distinct CDR3 sequences, over 8.5% seen once, with roughly 13% in the top ten. This clonotype was sampled from a boy younger than 10 with acute myeloid leukemia, due to receive a stem cell transplant. This specimen was PBMCs, taken before TCRalphabeta/CD19-depleted stem cell transplant.

The CDR3 here is CASSPRDRYPEAFF. In DNA, the CDR3 is TGTGCCAGCAGCCCCCGGGACAGGTACCCTGAAGCTTTCTTT. The chain combines TRBV7-9 with TRBJ1-1, with 8 bases that match TRBD1. Germline values: CDR1 SEHNR, CDR2 FQNEAQ (reference sequence). The CDR3 extends over 14 amino acids. Losses at the gene ends were 5 bases for V and 6 bases for J; bases not matched to a gene: 8. The full variable domain, its missing parts supplied by reference TRBV7-9 and TRBJ1-1, is DTGVSQNPRHKITKRGQNVTFRCDPISEHNRLYWYRQTLGQGPEFLTYFQNEAQLEKSRLLSDRFSAERPKGSFSTLEIQRTEQGDSAMYLCASSPRDRYPEAFFGQGTRLTVV.